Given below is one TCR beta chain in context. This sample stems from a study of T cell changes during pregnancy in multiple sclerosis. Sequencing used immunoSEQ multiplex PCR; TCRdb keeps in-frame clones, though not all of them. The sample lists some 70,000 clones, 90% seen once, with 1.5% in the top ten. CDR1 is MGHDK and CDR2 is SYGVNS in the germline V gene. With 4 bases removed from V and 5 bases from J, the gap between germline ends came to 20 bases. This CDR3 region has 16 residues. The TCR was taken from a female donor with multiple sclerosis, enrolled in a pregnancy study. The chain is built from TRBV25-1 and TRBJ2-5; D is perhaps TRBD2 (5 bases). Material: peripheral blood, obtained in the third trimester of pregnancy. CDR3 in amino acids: CASSVLKSGSGETQYF. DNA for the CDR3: TGTGCCAGCAGTGTCCTTAAGTCTGGGTCGGGGGAGACCCAGTACTTC.